One sample yielded the 18 T cell receptor beta chains listed below, sequenced in a study of shared clonotypes between healthy human individuals. Naivety among CD8 cells was defined by CD45RO negativity and positive CCR7 selection, thereby excluding terminally differentiated effector memory CD45RA+ cells. Sequenced by immunoSEQ multiplex PCR; TCRdb stores in-frame clones only, minus some. The data contain around 600,000 clones, approximately 95% of them singletons. The sequenced sample consisted of naive CD8+ T cells sorted from blood. All receptors derive from a woman under 40 in good health.

The chain recombines TRBV25-1 with TRBJ2-5; 8 nucleotides match TRBD2. The germline gives CDR1 MGHDK, CDR2 SYGVNS. The trim removed 3 bases at V and 11 bases at J, leaving 11 bases unmatched. The CDR3 consists of 14 residues. The CDR3 region has the DNA TGTGCCAGCAGTGATCAGCGGGAGTCGAAGGAGCAGTACTTC. It specifies CASSDQRESKEQYF. Full variable domain (missing parts from reference TRBV25-1 and TRBJ2-5): EADIYQTPRYLVIGTGKKITLECSQTMGHDKMYWYQQDPGMELHLIHYSYGVNSTEKGDLSSESTVSRIRTEHFPLTLESARPSHTSQYLCASSDQRESKEQYFGPGTRLLVL.

The chain couples TRBV2 to TRBJ1-1; the match to TRBD1 covers 10 bases. V lost 1 base and J lost 10; bases outside the gene matches: 6. CDR1 is SNHLY and CDR2 is FYNNEI in the germline V gene. CDR3 length equals 14 residues. DNA of the CDR3: TGTGCCAGCAGTGAAGGGGGACAGGGGAAAGGAGCTTTCTTT. Translating gives CASSEGGQGKGAFF.

Note on this clone: At the DNA level, this CDR3 is encoded by other sequences in the same sample as well. The chain joins TRBV29-1 to TRBJ2-7; the D gene is possibly TRBD1 (5 bases). Trimming cost V 4 bases and J 3 bases, with 7 bases left between them. Germline CDR1 and CDR2: SQVTM and ANQGSEA. This CDR3 is 11 amino acids long. The CDR3 DNA reads as TGCAGCGTTGCGCAGGGCTACGAGCAGTACTTC. Its protein is CSVAQGYEQYF.

The chain recombines TRBV13 with TRBJ1-2, with D possibly matching TRBD1 (6 bases). Germline CDR1 reads PRHDT; CDR2 reads FYEKMQ (reference sequence). CDR3 length: 12 residues. Trimming pared 4 bases from V and 7 bases from J, leaving 10 bases between. In DNA, the CDR3 is TGTGCCAGCAGCTCACAGGGAGGTGGCTACACCTTC. It yields the protein CASSSQGGGYTF.

The V call is TRBV14, the J call TRBJ2-7, with D unresolved. The ends were cut back, 1 base at V and 3 bases at J, with 13 bases in the middle. The CDR3 has 15 amino acids. Germline values: CDR1 SGHDN, CDR2 FVKESK. The CDR3 is CASSQGTEHRYEQYF. The CDR3, as DNA: TGTGCCAGCAGCCAAGGAACCGAGCATCGCTACGAGCAGTACTTC. Based on the CDR3 plus reference TRBV14 and TRBJ2-7, the full variable domain is EAGVTQFPSHSVIEKGQTVTLRCDPISGHDNLYWYRRVMGKEIKFLLHFVKESKQDESGMPNNRFLAERTGGTYSTLKVQPAELEDSGVYFCASSQGTEHRYEQYFGPGTRLTVT.

The chain recombines TRBV28 with TRBJ1-5, with 10 bases aligning to TRBD1. Germline CDR1 reads MDHEN; CDR2 reads SYDVKM. The CDR3 is 15 residues long. J was trimmed by 5 bases and V by 6 bases; bases with no gene match: 7. For the CDR3, the DNA is TGTGCCAGCAGGCAGATAGGGACAGGGGATCAGCCCCAGCATTTT. It yields the protein CASRQIGTGDQPQHF. Filled out from reference TRBV28 and TRBJ1-5, the complete variable domain reads DVKVTQSSRYLVKRTGEKVFLECVQDMDHENMFWYRQDPGLGLRLIYFSYDVKMKEKGDIPEGYSVSREKKERFSLILESASTNQTSMYLCASRQIGTGDQPQHFGDGTRLSIL.

Remarks on this clone: Other nucleotide sequences in the sample specify the same CDR3. J is TRBJ2-1 and V is TRBV5-4; D gene uncertain. In germline, CDR1 is SGHNT, CDR2 YYREEE (reference sequence). This CDR3 is built from 11 residues. Trimming cost V 5 bases and J 7 bases, with 7 bases left between them. The CDR3 sequence is CASSGMNEQFF. The DNA of the CDR3 is TGTGCCAGCAGTGGGATGAATGAGCAGTTCTTC.

This clone has a single count. V usage is TRBV7-8 and J usage is TRBJ2-1; 10 bases are a match to TRBD2. The CDR3 runs 19 residues. J was trimmed by 5 bases and V by 4 bases; bases with no gene match: 17. Germline assignment: CDR1 SGHVS and CDR2 FQNEAQ. The CDR3: CASSSPRDPLAGRDNEQFF. The CDR3 region has the DNA TGTGCCAGCAGCTCACCCAGGGATCCACTAGCGGGGAGGGACAATGAGCAGTTCTTC.

The J gene is TRBJ1-5, the V gene TRBV27; no firm D call. With 4 bases removed from V and 2 bases from J, the gap between germline ends came to 6 bases. The germline gives CDR1 MNHEY, CDR2 SMNVEV (reference sequence). This CDR3 has 13 residues. This CDR3 reads CASSYGGNQPQHF. The CDR3 DNA reads as TGTGCCAGCAGTTACGGGGGCAATCAGCCCCAGCATTTT.

The genes are TRBV14 and TRBJ2-5; no definite D call. Germline values: CDR1 SGHDN, CDR2 FVKESK. The CDR3 totals 14 residues. V was clipped by 1 base and J by 2 bases, with 8 bases between them. The CDR3 loop reads CASSQGVRQETQYF. CDR3 in DNA: TGTGCCAGCAGCCAAGGGGTGCGTCAAGAGACCCAGTACTTC.

To note about this clone: Other DNA sequences within the sample encode an identical CDR3. V usage is TRBV27 and J usage is TRBJ2-5, with 10 bases lining up with TRBD1. The J call may be wrong; the DNA end is better matched by TRBJ2-7. This CDR3 spans 16 amino acids. Germline lookup yields CDR1 MNHEY and CDR2 SMNVEV (reference sequence). The CDR3 sequence: CASSLSPGTGAHEQYF. CDR3 nucleotides: TGTGCCAGCAGTTTATCCCCCGGGACAGGGGCCCACGAGCAGTACTTC.

In this sample, this clone turned up a few times. V gene TRBV10-2 combines with J gene TRBJ2-7; D gene ambiguous. Germline V gene lookup returns CDR1 WSHSY and CDR2 SAAADI. Trimming took off 4 bases at V and 3 bases at J, with 7 bases between the two ends. This CDR3 contains 12 residues. The CDR3 region has the DNA TGCGCCAGCAGTGTCCACAGCTACGAGCAGTACTTC. Residues: CASSVHSYEQYF.

The rearrangement links TRBV19 to TRBJ1-2, with no clear D. In germline, CDR1 is LNHDA, CDR2 SQIVND (reference sequence). This CDR3 has 12 amino acids. Between the trimmed V and J ends, which lost 6 bases and 2 bases, there was a span of 7 bases. CDR3 sequence (DNA): TGTGCCAGTAGCAACTTGAACTATGGCTACACCTTC. Its translation is CASSNLNYGYTF.

The chain combines TRBV19 with TRBJ2-5; TRBD1 aligns across 7 bases. The DNA matches TRBJ2-7 better at its end, which makes the J call doubtful. The CDR3 runs 14 residues. Germline lookup yields CDR1 LNHDA and CDR2 SQIVND (reference sequence). The CDR3 loop is CASSSRQGPYEQYF. The CDR3 bases are TGTGCCAGTAGTTCGAGACAGGGCCCCTACGAGCAGTACTTC.

The gene calls are TRBV16 and TRBJ2-5, with 11 bases lining up with TRBD2. The germline V gene encodes CDR1 KGHSY and CDR2 FQNENV. V was clipped by 0 bases and J by 4 bases; unmatched bases: 7. There are 17 residues in the CDR3. CDR3 region: CASSQSIAGGPGETQYF. In nucleotides, the CDR3 is TGTGCCAGCAGCCAATCGATAGCGGGAGGGCCGGGAGAGACCCAGTACTTC. The variable domain in full, with the rest retrieved from reference TRBV16 and TRBJ2-5, is GEEVAQTPKHLVRGEGQKAKLYCAPIKGHSYVFWYQQVLKNEFKFLISFQNENVFDETGMPKERFSAKCLPNSPCSLEIQATKLEDSAVYFCASSQSIAGGPGETQYFGPGTRLLVL.

The CDR3 spells CASRSTRQVEQFF. The CDR3 DNA is TGTGCCAGTAGATCAACTAGACAGGTCGAGCAGTTCTTC. The chain recombines TRBV19 with TRBJ2-1; tentative D call: TRBD1 (6 bases). The CDR3 contains 13 residues. Germline loops: CDR1 LNHDA, CDR2 SQIVND (reference sequence). V was clipped by 6 bases and J by 10 bases, with 16 bases between them. Full variable domain (remainder filled in from reference TRBV19 and TRBJ2-1): DGGITQSPKYLFRKEGQNVTLSCEQNLNHDAMYWYRQDPGQGLRLIYYSQIVNDFQKGDIAEGYSVSREKKESFPLTVTSAQKNPTAFYLCASRSTRQVEQFFGPGTRLTVL.

The chain uses TRBV13 and TRBJ1-4, with a possible D match to TRBD1 (6 bases). V was trimmed by 6 bases and J by 5 bases, leaving 16 bases between them. CDR1 is PRHDT and CDR2 is FYEKMQ in the germline V gene (reference sequence). The CDR3 runs to 15 residues. The CDR3 spells CASRDRGTQNEKLFF. In DNA form, the CDR3 reads TGTGCCAGCAGGGATCGCGGGACACAGAATGAAAAACTGTTTTTT.

The chain recombines TRBV10-1 with TRBJ2-1; 8 nucleotides line up with TRBD2. The CDR3 spans 15 residues. CDR1 WNHNN and CDR2 SYGVQD come from the germline V gene (reference sequence). After removal of 4 bases from V and 8 bases from J, the junction contained 10 bases not matched to a gene. CDR3 region: CASSGQTSEGYEQFF. As DNA, the CDR3 is TGCGCCAGCAGTGGGCAGACTAGCGAAGGATATGAGCAGTTCTTC.